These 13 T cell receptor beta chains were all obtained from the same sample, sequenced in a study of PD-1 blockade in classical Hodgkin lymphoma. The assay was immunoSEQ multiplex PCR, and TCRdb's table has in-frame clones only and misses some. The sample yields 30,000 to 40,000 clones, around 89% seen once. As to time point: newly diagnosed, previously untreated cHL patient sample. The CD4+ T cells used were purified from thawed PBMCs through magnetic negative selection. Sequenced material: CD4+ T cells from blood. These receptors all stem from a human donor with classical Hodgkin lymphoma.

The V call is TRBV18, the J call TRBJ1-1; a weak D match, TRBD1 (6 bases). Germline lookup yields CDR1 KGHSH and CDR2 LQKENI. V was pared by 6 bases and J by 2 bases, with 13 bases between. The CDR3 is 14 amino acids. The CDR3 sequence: CASSRGTPNTEAFF. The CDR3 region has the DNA TGTGCCAGCTCTCGCGGGACACCCAACACTGAAGCTTTCTTT.

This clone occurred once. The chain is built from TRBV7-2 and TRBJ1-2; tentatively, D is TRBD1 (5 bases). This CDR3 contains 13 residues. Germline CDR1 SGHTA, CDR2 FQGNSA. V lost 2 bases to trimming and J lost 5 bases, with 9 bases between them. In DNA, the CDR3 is TGTGCCAGCAGCTTAAGGGGTTCGTATGGCTACACCTTC. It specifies CASSLRGSYGYTF.

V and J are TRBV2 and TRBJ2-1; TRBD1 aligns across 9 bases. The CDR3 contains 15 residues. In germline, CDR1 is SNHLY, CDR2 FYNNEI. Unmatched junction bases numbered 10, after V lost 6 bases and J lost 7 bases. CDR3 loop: CASSILGQGWNEQFF. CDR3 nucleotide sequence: TGTGCCAGCAGCATATTGGGACAGGGATGGAATGAGCAGTTCTTC.

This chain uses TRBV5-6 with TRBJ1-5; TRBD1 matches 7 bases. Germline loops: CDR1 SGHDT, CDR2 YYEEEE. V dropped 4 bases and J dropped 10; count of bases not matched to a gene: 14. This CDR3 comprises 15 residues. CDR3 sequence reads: CASSSQDRLYGPQHF. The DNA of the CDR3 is TGTGCCAGCAGCAGCCAGGACAGGCTATATGGCCCCCAGCATTTT.

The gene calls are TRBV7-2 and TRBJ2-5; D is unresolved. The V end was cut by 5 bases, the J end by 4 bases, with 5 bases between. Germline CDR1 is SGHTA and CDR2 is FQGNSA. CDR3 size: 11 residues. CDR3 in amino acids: CASSARETQYF. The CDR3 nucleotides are TGTGCCAGCAGCGCAAGAGAGACCCAGTACTTC.

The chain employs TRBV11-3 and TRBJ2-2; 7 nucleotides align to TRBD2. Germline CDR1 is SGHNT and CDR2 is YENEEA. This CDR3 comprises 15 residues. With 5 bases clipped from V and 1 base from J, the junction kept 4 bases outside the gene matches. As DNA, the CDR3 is TGTGCCAGCAGCGGGAGCGGGGTGAACACCGGGGAGCTGTTTTTT. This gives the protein CASSGSGVNTGELFF. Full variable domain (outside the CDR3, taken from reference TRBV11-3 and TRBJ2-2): EAGVVQSPRYKIIEKKQPVAFWCNPISGHNTLYWYLQNLGQGPELLIRYENEEAVDDSQLPKDRFSAERLKGVDSTLKIQPAELGDSAVYLCASSGSGVNTGELFFGEGSRLTVL.

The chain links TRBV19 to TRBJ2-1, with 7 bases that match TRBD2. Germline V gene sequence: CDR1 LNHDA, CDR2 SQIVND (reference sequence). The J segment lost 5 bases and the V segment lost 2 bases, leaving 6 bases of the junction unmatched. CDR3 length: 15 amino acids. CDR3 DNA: TGTGCCAGTAGTATACCGGGACTACACGACAATGAGCAGTTCTTC. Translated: CASSIPGLHDNEQFF.

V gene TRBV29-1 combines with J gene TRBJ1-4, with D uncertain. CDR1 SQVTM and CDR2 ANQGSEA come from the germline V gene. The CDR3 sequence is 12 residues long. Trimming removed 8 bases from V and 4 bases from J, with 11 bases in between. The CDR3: CSCRAINEKLFF. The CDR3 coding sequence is TGCAGCTGTAGAGCGATTAATGAAAAACTGTTTTTT.

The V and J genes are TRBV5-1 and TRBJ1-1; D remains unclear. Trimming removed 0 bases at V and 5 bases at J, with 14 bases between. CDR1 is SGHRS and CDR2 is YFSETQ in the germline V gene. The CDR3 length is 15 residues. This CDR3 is CASSLEGPSLTEAFF. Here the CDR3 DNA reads TGCGCCAGCAGCTTGGAAGGGCCCTCCTTGACTGAAGCTTTCTTT.

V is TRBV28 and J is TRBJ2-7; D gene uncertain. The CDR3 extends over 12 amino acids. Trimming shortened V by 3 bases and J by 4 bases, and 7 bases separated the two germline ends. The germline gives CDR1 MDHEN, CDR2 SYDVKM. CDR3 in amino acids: CASSLRQYEQYF. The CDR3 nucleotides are TGTGCCAGCAGTTTGAGGCAGTACGAGCAGTACTTC.

CDR3 in DNA: TGCGCCAGCAGCCAATGGGGCGAGGAGCTGTTTTTT. As protein: CASSQWGEELFF. The gene calls are TRBV4-3 and TRBJ2-2, with D possibly TRBD1 on 5 matching bases. There are 12 residues in the CDR3. V was shortened by 2 bases and J by 10 bases, with 8 bases between the two germline ends. The germline gives CDR1 LGHNA, CDR2 YSLEER.

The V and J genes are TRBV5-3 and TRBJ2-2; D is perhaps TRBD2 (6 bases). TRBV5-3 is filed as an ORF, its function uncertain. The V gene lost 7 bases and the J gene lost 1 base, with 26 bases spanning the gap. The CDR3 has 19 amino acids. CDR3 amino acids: CARPQVGGLVYRNTGELFF. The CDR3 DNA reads TGTGCCAGACCCCAGGTGGGAGGTTTGGTATATCGGAACACCGGGGAGCTGTTTTTT.

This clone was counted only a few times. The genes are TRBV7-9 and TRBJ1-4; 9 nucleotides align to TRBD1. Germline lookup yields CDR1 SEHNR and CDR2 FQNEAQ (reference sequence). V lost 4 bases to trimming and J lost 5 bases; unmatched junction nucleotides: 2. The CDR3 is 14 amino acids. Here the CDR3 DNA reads TGTGCCAGCAGCTACGGACAGGGGAATGAAAAACTGTTTTTT. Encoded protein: CASSYGQGNEKLFF. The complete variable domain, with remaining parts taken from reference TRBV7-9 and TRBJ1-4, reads DTGVSQNPRHKITKRGQNVTFRCDPISEHNRLYWYRQTLGQGPEFLTYFQNEAQLEKSRLLSDRFSAERPKGSFSTLEIQRTEQGDSAMYLCASSYGQGNEKLFFGSGTQLSVL.